What follows are 11 T cell receptor beta chains derived from one specimen sequenced in a study of blood T cell repertoires in COVID-19. TCRdb's table, derived via immunoSEQ multiplex PCR, lists solely in-frame clones and lacks some. The sample has 160,000 or so clones; over 75% are singletons. The source material was peripheral blood. The receptors were gathered from a middle-aged woman with acute or convalescent COVID-19.

The chain carries TRBV25-1 and TRBJ1-1, with D hard to call. Germline V gene sequence: CDR1 MGHDK, CDR2 SYGVNS. Trimming took 4 bases from V and 1 from J, leaving 10 bases between them. The CDR3 consists of 14 residues. CDR3 region: CASSVRHGNTEAFF. The CDR3 nucleotides read TGTGCCAGCAGTGTACGCCACGGGAACACTGAAGCTTTCTTT.

The chain links TRBV5-6 to TRBJ2-1, with 10 bases fitting TRBD1. The CDR3 contains 15 residues. Germline assignment: CDR1 SGHDT and CDR2 YYEEEE. V was clipped by 4 bases and J by 7 bases; unmatched bases: 8. In DNA form, the CDR3 reads TGTGCCAGCAGCGGAGGGACAGGGGTTACGAATGAGCAGTTCTTC. It translates to CASSGGTGVTNEQFF.

The chain employs TRBV18 and TRBJ1-1; D unresolved. CDR3 length equals 15 residues. Germline CDR1 reads KGHSH; CDR2 reads LQKENI. The V gene lost 0 bases and the J gene lost 0 bases, with 8 bases spanning the gap. CDR3 sequence: CASSPPRQMNTEAFF. CDR3 nucleotides: TGTGCCAGCTCACCACCGCGTCAAATGAACACTGAAGCTTTCTTT. The whole variable domain, remainder taken from reference TRBV18 and TRBJ1-1, is NAGVMQNPRHLVRRRGQEARLRCSPMKGHSHVYWYRQLPEEGLKFMVYLQKENIIDESGMPKERFSAEFPKEGPSILRIQQVVRGDSAAYFCASSPPRQMNTEAFFGQGTRLTVV.

The chain joins TRBV12-3 or TRBV12-4 to TRBJ2-2; 7 bases match TRBD1. Unmatched junction bases numbered 1, after V lost 8 bases and J lost 1 base. The CDR3 contains 13 residues. DNA for the CDR3: TGTGCCAGCGGGACAGTGAACACCGGGGAGCTGTTTTTT. Amino acids: CASGTVNTGELFF.

The V and J genes are TRBV3-1 (or the pseudogene TRBV3-2) and TRBJ2-2, with D possibly matching TRBD2 (5 bases). CDR1 LGHDT and CDR2 YNNKEL come from the germline V gene (reference sequence). V was cut by 6 bases and J by 1 base, with 18 bases left in between. The length of the CDR3 is 17 residues. The CDR3 loop reads CASRNMAGSGNTGELFF. The CDR3, as DNA: TGTGCCAGCAGGAATATGGCGGGCTCAGGGAACACCGGGGAGCTGTTTTTT.

The V gene is TRBV7-9, the J gene TRBJ2-1; TRBD1 might be the D (6 bases). CDR3 length: 16 amino acids. Between the trimmed V and J ends, which lost 0 bases and 4 bases, there was a span of 13 bases. Germline V gives CDR1 SEHNR, CDR2 FQNEAQ (reference sequence). The DNA of the CDR3 is TGTGCCAGCAGCTTAGCGAGTGGGGGCCGGTACAATGAGCAGTTCTTC. Residues: CASSLASGGRYNEQFF.

J is TRBJ2-7 and V is TRBV9; the match to TRBD1 covers 10 bases. V was clipped by 2 bases and J by 1 base; unmatched bases: 3. Germline assignment: CDR1 SGDLS and CDR2 YYNGEE. This CDR3 spans 15 amino acids. CDR3 in DNA: TGTGCCAGCAGCGTCGGGACAGGGGATTCCTACGAGCAGTACTTC. It yields the protein CASSVGTGDSYEQYF.

This chain's CDR3 is CASSEWGGKNEQFF. The CDR3 DNA follows: TGTGCCAGCAGTGAGTGGGGCGGGAAGAATGAGCAGTTCTTC. V and J are TRBV2 and TRBJ2-1, with D perhaps TRBD2 (6 bases). V was shortened by 3 bases and J by 7 bases, with 13 bases between the two germline ends. The germline gives CDR1 SNHLY, CDR2 FYNNEI. The CDR3 is made up of 14 amino acids.

The count of this clone is one. V gene TRBV2 combines with J gene TRBJ2-7; 12 nucleotides agree with TRBD2. The trim removed 3 bases at V and 0 bases at J, leaving 6 bases unmatched. The CDR3 has 17 residues. Looked up from germline, CDR1 is SNHLY and CDR2 is FYNNEI. CDR3 region: CASSETSGGRSSYEQYF. CDR3 DNA: TGTGCCAGCAGTGAGACTAGCGGGGGCCGCAGCTCCTACGAGCAGTACTTC.

The chain joins TRBV3-1 (or the pseudogene TRBV3-2) to TRBJ1-2; 9 bases match TRBD1. The V segment lost 1 base and the J segment 4 bases; nucleotides outside the gene matches: 10. CDR1 and CDR2 (germline): LGHDT, YNNKEL (reference sequence). CDR3 size: 17 residues. The CDR3 protein is CASSQVAGTGLAYGYTF. CDR3 DNA sequence: TGTGCCAGCAGCCAAGTCGCCGGGACAGGGTTGGCCTATGGCTACACCTTC.

The J gene is TRBJ1-4, the V gene TRBV6-5, with TRBD1 identical over 7 bases. Germline CDR1 MNHEY, CDR2 SVGAGI. Unmatched junction bases numbered 8, after V lost 5 bases and J lost 8 bases. This CDR3 region has 14 residues. The CDR3 region is CASSPRTGREKLFF. Written as DNA, the CDR3 is TGTGCCAGCAGTCCCAGGACAGGTCGAGAAAAACTGTTTTTT.